One sample yielded the 30 T cell receptor beta chains listed below, sequenced in a study of blood T cell repertoires in COVID-19. Libraries were prepared by immunoSEQ multiplex PCR; TCRdb keeps only in-frame clonotypes and omits some of them. This sample has 150,000 to 200,000 clones, with around 90% found just once. The sequenced sample consisted of peripheral blood. The receptor set was obtained from a man between 60 and 75 years old with active or convalescent COVID-19.

This rearrangement joins TRBV7-9 to TRBJ2-1; weak D call: TRBD1 (6 bases). Germline CDR1 SEHNR, CDR2 FQNEAQ (reference sequence). V lost 8 bases and J 7 bases, leaving 12 bases between the germline ends. This CDR3 comprises 12 residues. Written as DNA, the CDR3 is TGTGCCAGCGGGCAGGGGCTGAATGAGCAGTTCTTC. It yields the protein CASGQGLNEQFF.

V is TRBV11-2 and J is TRBJ1-2, with TRBD1 matching 9 bases. Germline lookup yields CDR1 SGHAT and CDR2 FQNNGV. This CDR3 has 17 residues. Germline trimming cut 3 bases from V and 6 bases from J; bases unmatched to any gene: 14. CDR3 sequence: CASSFPWGTGTLNGYTF. In DNA form, the CDR3 reads TGTGCCAGCAGCTTCCCCTGGGGGACAGGGACGTTAAATGGCTACACCTTC.

The CDR3 sequence: CASSFTLGGNTIYF. The CDR3, as DNA: TGTGCCAGCAGTTTTACGCTCGGTGGAAACACCATATATTTT. The J gene is TRBJ1-3, the V gene TRBV2; D gene ambiguous. From germline, CDR1 is SNHLY and CDR2 FYNNEI. CDR3 length: 14 amino acids. Deletions cut 5 bases from V and 3 bases from J, with 11 bases between.

This clone was counted a few times. The rearrangement links TRBV6-4 to TRBJ2-3; 7 bases are shared with TRBD1. The CDR3 sequence is 14 residues long. V shed 6 bases and J 4 bases; nucleotides not matched to a gene: 7. The V gene's germline CDR1 is MRHNA and CDR2 SNTAGT. CDR3 amino acids: CASRTGPGADTQYF. The CDR3 DNA sequence: TGTGCCAGCAGGACAGGGCCTGGGGCAGATACGCAGTATTTT.

The CDR3 here is CASSLAGGRVGTDTQYF. CDR3 DNA: TGTGCCAGCAGCTTAGCGGGGGGGCGGGTCGGCACAGATACGCAGTATTTT. The rearrangement links TRBV5-4 to TRBJ2-3; 10 bases line up with TRBD2. Germline CDR1 and CDR2: SGHNT and YYREEE (reference sequence). The CDR3 spans 17 residues. V was pared by 2 bases and J by 1 base, with 7 bases of the junction left unmatched.

The rearrangement links TRBV19 to TRBJ1-5; 7 bases are a match to TRBD1. The J segment lost 3 bases and the V segment lost 2 bases, leaving 7 bases of the junction unmatched. Germline V gene data show CDR1 as LNHDA and CDR2 as SQIVND (reference sequence). This CDR3 is built from 16 residues. Here the CDR3 reads CASSISLGTVNQPQHF. In nucleotides, the CDR3 is TGTGCCAGTAGTATATCATTGGGGACAGTCAATCAGCCCCAGCATTTT.

The sample holds one count of this clone. The genes are TRBV6-5 and TRBJ1-5; 7 bases agree with TRBD1. This CDR3 comprises 14 residues. V was pared by 6 bases and J by 4 bases, with 6 bases of the junction left unmatched. CDR1 and CDR2 from the germline V gene are MNHEY and SVGAGI. CDR3 coding DNA: TGTGCCAGCAGCCCCGCACAGGGGAATCAGCCCCAGCATTTT. Encoded protein: CASSPAQGNQPQHF.

The J gene is TRBJ1-1, the V gene TRBV11-2; 8 bases are a match to TRBD1. V lost 4 bases, J lost 8 bases, and 6 bases stayed unmatched. Per germline, CDR1 SGHAT and CDR2 FQNNGV. This CDR3 spans 13 amino acids. CDR3 region: CASSSGTGPEAFF. The CDR3 DNA reads as TGTGCCAGCAGCTCCGGGACAGGACCAGAAGCTTTCTTT.

This sequence joins TRBV5-1 and TRBJ2-2; 8 bases fit TRBD1. Germline assignment: CDR1 SGHRS and CDR2 YFSETQ. The CDR3 covers 16 residues. V was clipped by 0 bases and J by 1 base; unmatched bases: 2. The CDR3 nucleotides are TGCGCCAGCAGCTTGGATACAGGGGGGAACACCGGGGAGCTGTTTTTT. Translation: CASSLDTGGNTGELFF.

The chain links TRBV7-6 to TRBJ2-3, with 8 bases aligning to TRBD2. CDR1 and CDR2 (germline): SGHVS, FNYEAQ. The CDR3 covers 16 residues. V lost 5 bases to trimming and J lost 2 bases; unmatched junction nucleotides: 9. The CDR3 bases are TGTGCCAGCAGCCTCAGCGGGGGCGTCTACACAGATACGCAGTATTTT. Translating it yields CASSLSGGVYTDTQYF.

V and J are TRBV19 and TRBJ2-1, with TRBD2 matching 15 bases. V lost 5 bases to trimming and J lost 10 bases; unmatched junction nucleotides: 6. Germline assignment: CDR1 LNHDA and CDR2 SQIVND (reference sequence). The CDR3 sequence is 15 residues long. The CDR3 sequence: CASSLGLAGGNEQFF. CDR3 coding DNA: TGTGCCAGTAGTCTAGGACTAGCGGGGGGGAACGAGCAGTTCTTC.

The chain joins TRBV19 to TRBJ2-1; weak D call: TRBD1 (6 bases). This CDR3 has 11 amino acids. V lost 6 bases, J lost 7 bases, and 7 bases lay in between. CDR1 is LNHDA, CDR2 SQIVND, per germline (reference sequence). This chain's CDR3 is CASSRGNEQFF. In DNA, the CDR3 is TGTGCCAGTAGCAGGGGTAATGAGCAGTTCTTC.

The rearrangement uses TRBV6-4 and TRBJ1-6; unclear D gene. This CDR3 is 15 amino acids long. CDR1 is MRHNA, CDR2 SNTAGT, per germline. Trimming took off 1 base at V and 6 bases at J, with 10 bases between the two ends. The CDR3 is CASSDFGEGNSPLHF. CDR3 nucleotides: TGTGCCAGCAGTGACTTTGGGGAGGGTAATTCACCCCTCCACTTT.

The chain couples TRBV2 to TRBJ2-1; perhaps TRBD1 as D (6 bases). The V and J ends lost 8 bases and 3 bases respectively, with 11 bases between them. The CDR3 is made up of 13 amino acids. The germline V gene encodes CDR1 SNHLY and CDR2 FYNNEI. DNA of the CDR3: TGTGCCAGCCGACAGGACATCTACAATGAGCAGTTCTTC. This codes for CASRQDIYNEQFF.

This clone was recorded once. V gene TRBV7-2 combines with J gene TRBJ2-5; 13 bases agree with TRBD2. Per the germline V gene, CDR1 is SGHTA and CDR2 is FQGNSA. With V trimmed by 5 bases and J by 2 bases, 2 bases remained unmatched. There are 15 residues in the CDR3. CDR3 sequence: CASSLGLAGQETQYF. In DNA, the CDR3 is TGTGCCAGCAGCCTGGGACTAGCGGGGCAAGAGACCCAGTACTTC.

This clone was detected only once. The chain links TRBV5-1 to TRBJ1-2; D gene uncertain. The length of the CDR3 is 12 residues. V was cut by 0 bases and J by 10 bases, with 10 bases left in between. Looked up from germline, CDR1 is SGHRS and CDR2 is YFSETQ. The CDR3 bases are TGCGCCAGCAGCTTGGTTCCGCCACTCTACACCTTC. Translation: CASSLVPPLYTF.

V is TRBV2 and J is TRBJ2-1; 10 bases match TRBD2. CDR1 and CDR2 from the germline V gene are SNHLY and FYNNEI. The CDR3 is made up of 15 amino acids. V was clipped by 4 bases and J by 7 bases; unmatched bases: 7. CDR3 in amino acids: CASSGLLAGVNEQFF. CDR3 DNA sequence: TGTGCCAGCAGTGGGTTGCTAGCGGGGGTAAATGAGCAGTTCTTC.

The chain is built from TRBV18 and TRBJ2-1; 9 bases are shared with TRBD1. This CDR3 has 15 residues. After removal of 0 bases from V and 7 bases from J, the junction contained 4 bases not matched to a gene. Germline V gene data show CDR1 as KGHSH and CDR2 as LQKENI. The CDR3, as DNA: TGTGCCAGCTCACCACCGGGACAGGGAAAAAATGAGCAGTTCTTC. Residues: CASSPPGQGKNEQFF.

This chain uses TRBV9 with TRBJ2-3; D unresolved. CDR1 is SGDLS, CDR2 YYNGEE, per germline. The CDR3 has 15 residues. The V gene lost 3 bases and the J gene lost 0 bases, with 11 bases spanning the gap. The CDR3 bases are TGTGCCAGCAGCGGGAGACCCTATAGCACAGATACGCAGTATTTT. The encoded protein is CASSGRPYSTDTQYF.

The CDR3 spells CASSPRGSSGTDTQYF. Written as DNA, the CDR3 is TGTGCCAGCAGCCCGAGAGGTTCTAGTGGCACAGATACGCAGTATTTT. The rearrangement links TRBV7-9 to TRBJ2-3; D is unresolved. CDR1 is SEHNR and CDR2 is FQNEAQ in the germline V gene (reference sequence). The CDR3 loop spans 16 amino acids. The V and J ends lost 5 bases and 1 base respectively, with 16 bases between them.

This chain joins TRBV5-1 and TRBJ2-7, with D maybe TRBD1 (6 bases). The CDR3 length is 14 residues. The germline gives CDR1 SGHRS, CDR2 YFSETQ. Trimming stripped 4 bases from V and 1 base from J, with 12 bases between. CDR3 DNA sequence: TGCGCCAGCAGCCCACAGACAGGTTCCTACGAGCAGTACTTC. It translates to CASSPQTGSYEQYF.

CDR3 sequence reads: CASSDPGREPNEQYF. The CDR3 nucleotides read TGCGCCAGCAGTGACCCGGGCAGGGAACCAAACGAGCAGTACTTC. This rearrangement joins TRBV10-2 to TRBJ2-7, with a possible D match to TRBD1 (5 bases). Germline CDR1 WSHSY, CDR2 SAAADI. The CDR3 covers 15 residues. Trimming cost V 3 bases and J 5 bases, with 17 bases left between them.

V is TRBV9 and J is TRBJ2-1, with TRBD1 matching over 9 bases. The germline gives CDR1 SGDLS, CDR2 YYNGEE. V trimming: 2 bases; J trimming: 10 bases; junction bases outside the gene matches: 10. This CDR3 is 15 amino acids long. CDR3 sequence: CASSVGMTGGEEQFF. In nucleotides, the CDR3 is TGTGCCAGCAGCGTGGGAATGACAGGGGGGGAAGAGCAGTTCTTC.

V is TRBV9 and J is TRBJ2-3; 9 bases match TRBD2. V lost 4 bases and J lost 4; bases outside the gene matches: 7. This CDR3 has 15 residues. CDR1 is SGDLS and CDR2 is YYNGEE in the germline V gene. DNA for the CDR3: TGTGCCAGCAGCCCCGCTAGCGGGGTGGCAGATACGCAGTATTTT. It is translated as CASSPASGVADTQYF.

This sequence joins TRBV10-2 and TRBJ1-6; D remains unclear. Germline CDR1 and CDR2: WSHSY and SAAADI. The CDR3 length is 14 residues. Trimming took off 0 bases at V and 11 bases at J, with 11 bases between the two ends. The CDR3 sequence: CASSESGLPTPLHF. Written as DNA, the CDR3 is TGCGCCAGCAGTGAGTCGGGCCTCCCCACACCCCTCCACTTT.

The count of this clone is one. The chain couples TRBV11-2 to TRBJ1-1; D unresolved. The CDR3 length is 12 residues. V gave up 5 bases and J gave up 5 bases, with 9 bases separating them. Germline CDR1 reads SGHAT; CDR2 reads FQNNGV. The CDR3 DNA reads as TGTGCCAGCAGCCCCGGTGAAACTGAAGCTTTCTTT. It encodes CASSPGETEAFF.

The chain couples TRBV2 to TRBJ1-6, with 9 bases aligning to TRBD1. With V trimmed by 2 bases and J by 6 bases, 2 bases remained unmatched. This CDR3 region has 15 residues. Germline V CDR1 and CDR2: SNHLY, FYNNEI. The CDR3 sequence: CASSELGQGNSPLHF. CDR3 nucleotide sequence: TGTGCCAGCAGTGAACTGGGACAGGGTAATTCACCCCTCCACTTT.

The chain couples TRBV6-5 to TRBJ2-5; 7 nucleotides match TRBD2. This CDR3 contains 13 residues. Germline V gene data show CDR1 as MNHEY and CDR2 as SVGAGI. V was pared by 4 bases and J by 5 bases, with 4 bases of the junction left unmatched. In DNA form, the CDR3 reads TGTGCCAGCAGTTCGATTAGCGGGGAGACCCAGTACTTC. Protein product: CASSSISGETQYF.

The chain recombines TRBV2 with TRBJ2-2, with TRBD1 identical over 8 bases. The CDR3 is made up of 14 amino acids. The V segment lost 4 bases and the J segment 3 bases; nucleotides outside the gene matches: 1. CDR1 and CDR2 from the germline V gene are SNHLY and FYNNEI. The CDR3: CASSGQGYTGELFF. For the CDR3, the DNA is TGTGCCAGCAGTGGACAGGGGTACACCGGGGAGCTGTTTTTT.

CDR3 residues: CASGSGQGPHEQYF. As DNA, the CDR3 is TGTGCTAGTGGTTCCGGACAGGGGCCCCACGAGCAGTACTTC. The V call is TRBV12-5, the J call TRBJ2-7; TRBD1 agrees at 9 bases. CDR3 length: 14 residues. J was trimmed by 5 bases and V by 4 bases; bases with no gene match: 6. Per the germline V gene, CDR1 is LGHNT and CDR2 is FRNRAP.